The rows below give T cell receptor beta chains drawn from one sample of a study of shared clonotypes between healthy human individuals. Some clones are missing from TCRdb's copy, which holds only in-frame ones; the method was immunoSEQ multiplex PCR. The table shows around 2,000,000 clones, with about 95% occurring only once. Sequenced input: naive CD8+ T cells sorted from blood. These receptors all come from a man aged 18 to 30 in good health. The CDR3 runs from the conserved cysteine through the conserved F or W. A D gene is named only where the DNA matches it firmly. Clone size is stated in some rows and not others, as once, few, many or a class when expanded.

v_call: TRBV18
cdr3_length: 14
d_call: -
j_call: TRBJ2-7
clone_size: -
cdr3_aa: CASSPTGSSYEQYF
cdr3_nt: TGTGCCAGCTCACCAACAGGGAGCTCCTACGAGCAGTACTTC

v_call: TRBV6-5
cdr3_length: 15
d_call: -
j_call: TRBJ2-7
clone_size: -
cdr3_aa: CASTWDTRGAYEQYF
cdr3_nt: TGTGCCAGCACATGGGACACTAGGGGGGCCTACGAGCAGTACTTC

v_call: TRBV19
cdr3_length: 13
d_call: -
j_call: TRBJ2-7
clone_size: -
cdr3_aa: CASSTMTGYEQYF
cdr3_nt: TGTGCCAGTAGTACCATGACAGGCTACGAGCAGTACTTC

v_call: TRBV7-8
cdr3_length: 12
d_call: -
j_call: TRBJ2-3
clone_size: -
cdr3_aa: CASSLEADTQYF
cdr3_nt: TGTGCCAGCAGCTTAGAAGCAGATACGCAGTATTTT

v_call: TRBV5-1
cdr3_length: 16
d_call: TRBD1
j_call: TRBJ2-5
clone_size: -
cdr3_aa: CASSSLGTGLEETQYF
cdr3_nt: TGCGCCAGCAGCTCCCTCGGGACAGGGTTGGAAGAGACCCAGTACTTC

v_call: TRBV10-3
cdr3_length: 15
d_call: TRBD1
j_call: TRBJ2-1
clone_size: -
cdr3_aa: CAISERQGVVNEQFF
cdr3_nt: TGTGCCATCAGTGAGAGACAGGGAGTGGTGAATGAGCAGTTCTTC

v_call: TRBV10-2
cdr3_length: 13
d_call: TRBD1
j_call: TRBJ1-1
clone_size: -
cdr3_aa: CASSPGQELEAFF
cdr3_nt: TGCGCCAGCAGCCCCGGACAGGAGCTAGAAGCTTTCTTT

v_call: TRBV9
cdr3_length: 16
d_call: -
j_call: TRBJ1-6
clone_size: -
cdr3_aa: CASSHQYGTDNSPLHF
cdr3_nt: TGTGCCAGCAGCCATCAATATGGGACGGATAATTCACCCCTCCACTTT

v_call: TRBV5-1
cdr3_length: 14
d_call: TRBD1
j_call: TRBJ1-1
clone_size: -
cdr3_aa: CASSYRDRVTEAFF
cdr3_nt: TGCGCCAGCAGCTACCGGGACAGGGTCACTGAAGCTTTCTTT

v_call: TRBV11-3
cdr3_length: 12
d_call: -
j_call: TRBJ1-1
clone_size: few
cdr3_aa: CASSLGEGEAFF
cdr3_nt: TGTGCCAGCAGCTTAGGGGAGGGTGAAGCTTTCTTT